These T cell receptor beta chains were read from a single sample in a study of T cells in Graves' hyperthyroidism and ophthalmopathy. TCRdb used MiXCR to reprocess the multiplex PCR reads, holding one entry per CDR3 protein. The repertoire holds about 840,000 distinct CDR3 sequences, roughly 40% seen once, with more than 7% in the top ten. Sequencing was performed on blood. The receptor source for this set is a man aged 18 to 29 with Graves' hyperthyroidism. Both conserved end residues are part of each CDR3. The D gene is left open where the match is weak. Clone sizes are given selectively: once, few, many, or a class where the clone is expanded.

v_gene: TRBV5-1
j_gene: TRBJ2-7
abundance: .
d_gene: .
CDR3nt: TGCGCCAGCAGCTTGGGGCAGGGGAGGAAGTACTTC
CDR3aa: CASSLGQGRKYF

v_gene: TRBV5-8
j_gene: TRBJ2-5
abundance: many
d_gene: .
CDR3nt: TGTGCCAGCAGCTCGCGGGCTTCACAAGAGACCCAGTACTTC
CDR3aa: CASSSRASQETQYF

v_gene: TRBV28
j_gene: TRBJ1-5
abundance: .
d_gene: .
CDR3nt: TGTGCCAGCAGCTGGCGGCGGGATCAGCCCCAGCATTTT
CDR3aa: CASSWRRDQPQHF

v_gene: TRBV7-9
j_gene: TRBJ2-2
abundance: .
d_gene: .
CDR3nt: TGTGCCAGCAATCACCCCCCCCACCCTGCGAGGGGCGGGGAGCTGTTTTTT
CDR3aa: CASNHPPHPARGGELFF

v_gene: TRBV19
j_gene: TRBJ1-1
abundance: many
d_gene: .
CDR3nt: TGTGCCAGTAGTATAGGTAGGACAGTCCTGAACACTGAAGCTTTCTTT
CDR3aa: CASSIGRTVLNTEAFF

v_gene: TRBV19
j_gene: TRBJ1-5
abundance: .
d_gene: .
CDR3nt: TGTGCCAGTAGTACTTTGGGGGGAAACAATCAGCCCCAGCATTTT
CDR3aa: CASSTLGGNNQPQHF

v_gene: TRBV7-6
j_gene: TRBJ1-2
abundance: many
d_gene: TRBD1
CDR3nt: TGTGCCAGCAGCTCGTCCCGGGACAGGGGGAATGGCTACACCTTC
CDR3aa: CASSSSRDRGNGYTF

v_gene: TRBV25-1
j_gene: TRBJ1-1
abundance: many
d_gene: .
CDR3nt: TGTGCCAGCAGTGAATTCTTGGGCTCTGAAGCTTTCTTT
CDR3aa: CASSEFLGSEAFF

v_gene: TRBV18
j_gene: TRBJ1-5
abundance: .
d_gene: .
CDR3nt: TGTGCCAGCTCCCACTCGGGGGACCAGCCCCAGCATTTT
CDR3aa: CASSHSGDQPQHF

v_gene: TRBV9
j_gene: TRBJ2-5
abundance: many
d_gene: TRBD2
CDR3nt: TGTGCCAGCAGCGTAGTGGAAAGCGGGAGTCTAGAGACCCAGTACTTC
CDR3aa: CASSVVESGSLETQYF

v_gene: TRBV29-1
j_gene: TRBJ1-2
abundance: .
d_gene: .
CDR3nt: TGCAGCGTTGTAGGGGCGGTTTCTAGCATCTATGGCTACACCTTC
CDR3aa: CSVVGAVSSIYGYTF

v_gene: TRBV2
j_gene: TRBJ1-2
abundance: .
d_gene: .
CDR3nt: TGTGCCAGCAGTAAATCGCCCCCCGGGAGGGTTCCTAACTATGGCTACACCTTC
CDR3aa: CASSKSPPGRVPNYGYTF

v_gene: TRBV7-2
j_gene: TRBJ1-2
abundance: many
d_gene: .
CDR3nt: TGTGCCAGCAGCATGAGGACGGGAGGCTACACCTTC
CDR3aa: CASSMRTGGYTF

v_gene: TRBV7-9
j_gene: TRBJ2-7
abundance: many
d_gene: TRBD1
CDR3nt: TGTGCCAGCAGCTTAGCCTTGGACAGGGGCAACTACGAGCAGTACTTC
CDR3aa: CASSLALDRGNYEQYF

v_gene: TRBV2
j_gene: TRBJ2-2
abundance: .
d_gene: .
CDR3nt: TGTGCCAGCAGTGCTATCACCGGGGAGCTGTTTTTT
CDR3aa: CASSAITGELFF

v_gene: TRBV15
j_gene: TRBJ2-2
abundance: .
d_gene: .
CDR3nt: TGTGCCACCAGCGACCCTAGGGACGCGAACACCGGGGAGCTGTTTTTT
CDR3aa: CATSDPRDANTGELFF

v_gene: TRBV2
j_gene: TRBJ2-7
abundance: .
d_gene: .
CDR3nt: TGTGTCAGCACTCGGGGATCCTACGAGCAGTACTTC
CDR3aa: CVSTRGSYEQYF

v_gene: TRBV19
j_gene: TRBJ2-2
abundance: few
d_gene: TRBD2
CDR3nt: TGTGCCAGTAGTATGACCGGGAGGTACACCGGGGAGCTGTTTTTT
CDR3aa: CASSMTGRYTGELFF